This T cell receptor (beta chain) was documented in a study of T cell repertoires in cytomegalovirus infection. In the study overall: Public TCR beta signatures were indicative of both CMV infection and a matching HLA type. Findings of the study overall: CMV carriers with the relevant HLA were identified by cumulative public TCR beta family frequency. It was HLA-C-restricted CMV-specific TCR beta clonotypes that dominated the response ex vivo.

TCRdb reanalysed the reads using MiXCR and keeps one entry per CDR3 protein. The profile shows 500,000 or so distinct CDR3 sequences, about 17% of them singletons. This clonotype was detected many times. No antigen is known for it. The CDR3 spans 17 residues. Looked up from germline, CDR1 is MNHEY and CDR2 is SMNVEV (reference sequence). V lost 4 bases and J lost 0, with 16 bases in between. The clonotype originates from a human donor in good health (CMV status not recorded). Some clones in this sample may be carry-over from other donors' samples. The chain employs TRBV27 and TRBJ1-5; D might be TRBD1 (6 bases). What was sequenced was CD8+ T cells from PBMCs. This chain's CDR3 is CASSSLPGADSNQPQHF. The CDR3 DNA reads as TGTGCCAGCAGTTCCCTCCCGGGGGCGGATAGCAATCAGCCCCAGCATTTT.